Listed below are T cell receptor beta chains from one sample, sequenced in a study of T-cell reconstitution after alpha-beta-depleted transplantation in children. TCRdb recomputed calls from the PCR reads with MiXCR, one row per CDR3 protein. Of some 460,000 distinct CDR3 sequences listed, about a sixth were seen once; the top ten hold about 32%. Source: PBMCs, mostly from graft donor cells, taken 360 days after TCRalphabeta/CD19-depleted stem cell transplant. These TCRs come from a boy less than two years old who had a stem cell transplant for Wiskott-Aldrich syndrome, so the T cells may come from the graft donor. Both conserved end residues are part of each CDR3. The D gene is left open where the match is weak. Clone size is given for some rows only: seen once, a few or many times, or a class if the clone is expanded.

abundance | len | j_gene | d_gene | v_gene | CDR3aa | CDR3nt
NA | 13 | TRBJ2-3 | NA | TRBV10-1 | CASSPHPRDTQYF | TGCGCCAGCAGTCCTCACCCGAGAGATACGCAGTATTTT
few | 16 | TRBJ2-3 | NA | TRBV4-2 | CASSQEGVPSTDTQYF | TGTGCCAGCAGCCAAGAGGGGGTTCCTAGCACAGATACGCAGTATTTT
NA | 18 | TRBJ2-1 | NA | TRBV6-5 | CASSYSSVVNSGGNEQFF | TGTGCCAGCAGTTACTCAAGTGTGGTCAACTCGGGTGGGAATGAGCAGTTCTTC
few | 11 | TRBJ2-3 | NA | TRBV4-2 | CASSPGVRQYF | TGTGCCAGCAGCCCAGGGGTACGGCAGTATTTT
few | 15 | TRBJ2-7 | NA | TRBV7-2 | CASSLPVGINYEQYF | TGTGCCAGCAGCCTACCTGTCGGGATAAACTACGAGCAGTACTTC
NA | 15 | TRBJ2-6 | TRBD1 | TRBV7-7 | CASSQGDSGANVLTF | TGTGCCAGCAGCCAGGGGGACTCTGGGGCCAACGTCCTGACTTTC
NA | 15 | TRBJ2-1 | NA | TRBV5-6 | CASSIRRLPYNEQFF | TGTGCCAGCAGCATCCGGCGACTTCCCTACAATGAGCAGTTCTTC
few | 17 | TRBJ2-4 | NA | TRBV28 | CASSFMETVLAKNIQYF | TGTGCCAGCAGTTTTATGGAGACAGTTCTAGCCAAAAACATTCAGTACTTC
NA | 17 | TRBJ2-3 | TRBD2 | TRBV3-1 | CATSHPGLERRLYTQYF | TGTGCCACCAGCCACCCGGGACTAGAAAGGCGCCTTTATACGCAGTATTTT
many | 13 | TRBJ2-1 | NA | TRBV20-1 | CSAPTTLYNEQFF | TGCAGTGCCCCCACAACCTTATACAATGAGCAGTTCTTC
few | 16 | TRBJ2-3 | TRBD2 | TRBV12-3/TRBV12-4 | CASSSVTSGRTDTQYF | TGTGCCAGCAGTTCCGTTACTAGCGGGAGAACAGATACGCAGTATTTT
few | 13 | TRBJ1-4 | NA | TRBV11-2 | CASSLSQHLKLFF | TGTGCCAGCAGCTTAAGCCAGCACCTAAAACTGTTTTTT
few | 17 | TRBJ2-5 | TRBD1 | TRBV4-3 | CASSPNDRTGGGETQYF | TGCGCCAGCAGCCCTAATGACCGGACAGGGGGCGGGGAGACCCAGTACTTC
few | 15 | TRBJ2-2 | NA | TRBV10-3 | CAISRKGRVTGELFF | TGTGCCATATCCCGGAAGGGGCGCGTCACCGGGGAGCTGTTTTTT
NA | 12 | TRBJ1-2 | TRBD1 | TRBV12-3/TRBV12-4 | CASSTTGLGYTF | TGTGCCAGCAGTACGACAGGGTTAGGCTACACCTTC
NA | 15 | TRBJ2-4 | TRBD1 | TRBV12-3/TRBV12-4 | CASSYRGWERNIQYF | TGTGCCAGCAGTTACAGGGGGTGGGAGAGGAACATTCAGTACTTC
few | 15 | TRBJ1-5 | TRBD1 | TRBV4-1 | CASSQVDRGEQPQHF | TGCGCCAGCAGCCAAGTCGACAGGGGAGAACAGCCCCAGCATTTT
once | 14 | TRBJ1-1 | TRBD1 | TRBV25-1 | CATLEGAKETEAFF | TGTGCCACCTTAGAGGGGGCCAAAGAAACTGAAGCTTTCTTT
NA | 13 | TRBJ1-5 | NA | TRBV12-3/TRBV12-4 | CASSRVGNQPQHF | TGTGCCAGTTCTAGGGTGGGCAATCAGCCCCAGCATTTT
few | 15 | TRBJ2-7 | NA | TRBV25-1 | CASSASWGSRYEQYF | TGTGCCAGCAGCGCTTCGTGGGGATCTCGCTACGAGCAGTACTTC
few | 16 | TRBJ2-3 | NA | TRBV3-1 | CASSQVLRRRTDTQYF | TGTGCCAGCAGCCAGGTTCTGAGGCGGCGCACAGATACGCAGTATTTT
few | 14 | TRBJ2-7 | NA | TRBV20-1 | CSARRPGSLYEQYF | TGCAGTGCTAGGAGGCCGGGTTCTCTCTACGAGCAGTACTTC
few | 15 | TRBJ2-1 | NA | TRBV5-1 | CASSLIELVFNEQFF | TGCGCCAGCAGCTTAATTGAACTAGTTTTTAATGAGCAGTTCTTC
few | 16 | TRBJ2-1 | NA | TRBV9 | CASSLPGPSSYNEQFF | TGTGCCAGCAGCCTTCCGGGACCCAGCTCCTACAATGAGCAGTTCTTC
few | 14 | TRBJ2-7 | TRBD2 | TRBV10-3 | CAIRAVAGELGQYF | TGTGCCATCAGGGCAGTAGCGGGAGAATTAGGGCAGTACTTC
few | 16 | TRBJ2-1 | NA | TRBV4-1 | CASSQGRGTFYNEQFF | TGCGCCAGCAGCCAAGGGCGGGGGACATTTTACAATGAGCAGTTCTTC
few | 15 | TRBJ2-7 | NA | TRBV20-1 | CSARDVGGGNYEQYF | TGCAGTGCTAGAGATGTAGGGGGAGGGAACTACGAGCAGTACTTC
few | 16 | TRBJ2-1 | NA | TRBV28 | CASSLAVRASYNEQFF | TGTGCCAGCAGTTTAGCGGTTAGGGCCTCCTACAATGAGCAGTTCTTC
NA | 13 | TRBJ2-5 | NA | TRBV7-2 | CASSLWRTETQYF | TGTGCCAGCAGCTTATGGCGGACAGAGACCCAGTACTTC
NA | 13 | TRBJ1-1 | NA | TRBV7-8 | CASSFWMNTEAFF | TGTGCCAGCAGCTTTTGGATGAACACTGAAGCTTTCTTT
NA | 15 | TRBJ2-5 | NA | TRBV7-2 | CASTRSVGHQETQYF | TGTGCCAGCACCCGAAGTGTGGGCCACCAAGAGACCCAGTACTTC
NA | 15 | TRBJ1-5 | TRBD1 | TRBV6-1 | CASTRGQGSNQPQHF | TGTGCCAGCACCAGGGGACAGGGGTCCAATCAGCCCCAGCATTTT
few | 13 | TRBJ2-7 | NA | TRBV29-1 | CSVRGRERVEQYF | TGCAGCGTTCGGGGGCGGGAGAGGGTCGAGCAGTACTTC
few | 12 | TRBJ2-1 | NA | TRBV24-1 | CATSDANNEQFF | TGTGCCACCAGTGACGCTAACAATGAGCAGTTCTTC
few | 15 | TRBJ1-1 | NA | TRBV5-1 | CASSLGRLRDTEAFF | TGCGCCAGCAGCTTGGGTCGGCTCCGGGACACTGAAGCTTTCTTT
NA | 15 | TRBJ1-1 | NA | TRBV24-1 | CATSDLQGGSGPAFF | TGTGCCACCAGTGATTTGCAAGGAGGGTCCGGGCCAGCTTTCTTT
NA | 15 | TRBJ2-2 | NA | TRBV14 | CASSQWGKNTGELFF | TGTGCCAGCAGCCAGTGGGGCAAGAACACCGGGGAGCTGTTTTTT
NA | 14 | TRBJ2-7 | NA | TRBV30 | CAWSVGDWFYEQYF | TGTGCCTGGAGTGTGGGGGATTGGTTCTACGAGCAGTACTTC
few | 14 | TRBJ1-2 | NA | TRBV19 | CASIMDGTNYGYTF | TGTGCCAGTATTATGGACGGGACTAACTATGGCTACACCTTC
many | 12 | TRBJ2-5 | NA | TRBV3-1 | CASSRLKETQYF | TGTGCCAGCAGCCGCTTAAAAGAGACCCAGTACTTC
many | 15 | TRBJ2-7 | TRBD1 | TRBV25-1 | CASSVPGQGTYEQYF | TGTGCCAGCAGCGTACCGGGACAGGGCACCTACGAGCAGTACTTC
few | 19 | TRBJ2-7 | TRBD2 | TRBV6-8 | CANSHMMGLAGEKVYEQYF | TGTGCCAACAGCCATATGATGGGACTAGCGGGAGAGAAAGTCTACGAGCAGTACTTC
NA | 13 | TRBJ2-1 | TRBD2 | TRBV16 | CASGRGLHNEQFF | TGTGCCAGCGGGAGGGGACTACACAATGAGCAGTTCTTC
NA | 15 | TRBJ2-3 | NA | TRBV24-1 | CATSDPAQVADTQYF | TGTGCCACCAGTGACCCTGCGCAGGTCGCCGATACGCAGTATTTT
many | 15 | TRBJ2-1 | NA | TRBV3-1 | CASRLTGGRGNEQFF | TGTGCCAGCCGCCTCACGGGTGGGAGGGGGAATGAGCAGTTCTTC
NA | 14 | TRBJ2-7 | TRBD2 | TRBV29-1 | CSVEGPSGSYEQYF | TGCAGCGTTGAAGGGCCTAGCGGGAGTTACGAGCAGTACTTC
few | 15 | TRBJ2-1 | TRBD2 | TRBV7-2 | CASSQRTSGGNEQFF | TGTGCCAGCAGCCAACGGACTAGCGGGGGGAATGAGCAGTTCTTC
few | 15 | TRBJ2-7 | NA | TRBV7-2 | CASSRAGTSGYEQYF | TGTGCCAGCAGCCGAGCCGGGACCTCCGGCTACGAGCAGTACTTC
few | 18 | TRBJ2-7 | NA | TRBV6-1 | CASKRIGGIGGPTYEQYF | TGTGCCAGCAAGAGAATAGGCGGAATAGGGGGGCCCACCTACGAGCAGTACTTC
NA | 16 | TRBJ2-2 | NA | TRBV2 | CATSVVSIANTGELFF | TGTGCCACCTCGGTAGTTTCCATCGCGAACACCGGGGAGCTGTTTTTT
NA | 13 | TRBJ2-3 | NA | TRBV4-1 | CASSSPRGNTQYF | TGCGCCAGCAGCTCACCGCGGGGTAATACGCAGTATTTT
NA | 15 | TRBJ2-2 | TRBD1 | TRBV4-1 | CASSHRGTNTGELFF | TGCGCCAGCAGCCACAGGGGGACGAACACCGGGGAGCTGTTTTTT
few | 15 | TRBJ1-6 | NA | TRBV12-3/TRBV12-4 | CASSLWSQGTSPLHF | TGTGCCAGCAGTTTATGGAGCCAGGGCACCTCACCCCTCCACTTT
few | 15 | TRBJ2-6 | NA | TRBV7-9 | CASSRGISGANVLTF | TGTGCCAGCAGCCGAGGGATCTCTGGGGCCAACGTCCTGACTTTC
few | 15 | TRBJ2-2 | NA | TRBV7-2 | CASSRGQNPTGELFF | TGTGCCAGCAGCCGCGGACAGAATCCGACCGGGGAGCTGTTTTTT
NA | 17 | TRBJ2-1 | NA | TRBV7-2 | CASSLAPHRDPYNEQFF | TGTGCCAGCAGCTTAGCCCCTCACAGGGACCCCTACAATGAGCAGTTCTTC
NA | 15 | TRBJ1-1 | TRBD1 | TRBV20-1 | CSARDGRGINTEAFF | TGCAGTGCTAGAGATGGCAGGGGGATTAACACTGAAGCTTTCTTT
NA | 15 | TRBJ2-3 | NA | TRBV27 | CASSGPRGSTDTQYF | TGTGCCAGCAGTGGGCCCAGGGGTAGCACAGATACGCAGTATTTT
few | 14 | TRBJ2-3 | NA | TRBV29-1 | CSVEDRSPPDTQYF | TGCAGCGTTGAAGATCGGTCCCCGCCGGATACGCAGTATTTT